This TCR beta chain was captured by sequencing in a study of blood T cell repertoires in COVID-19. In the authors' methods: Reference gene primer amplification gave estimated nucleated cell counts. TCRdb keeps only in-frame clones here, not all; method: immunoSEQ multiplex PCR. From that table come the V and J calls and clone size; the DNA was used to work out D and trimming. The sample has around 120,000 clones; 69% are singletons. This clone was observed at least ten times. This receptor was obtained from a man older than 75 with acute or convalescent COVID-19. Sequencing was performed on peripheral blood.

CDR3 sequence (DNA): TGTGCCAGCAGCCCCGACAGTAATGAGCAGTTCTTC. This sequence encodes CASSPDSNEQFF. The chain has TRBV7-8 and TRBJ2-1; D is perhaps TRBD1 (5 bases). CDR1 SGHVS and CDR2 FQNEAQ come from the germline V gene. Trimming shortened V by 5 bases and J by 7 bases, and 9 bases separated the two germline ends. This CDR3 is built from 12 residues.